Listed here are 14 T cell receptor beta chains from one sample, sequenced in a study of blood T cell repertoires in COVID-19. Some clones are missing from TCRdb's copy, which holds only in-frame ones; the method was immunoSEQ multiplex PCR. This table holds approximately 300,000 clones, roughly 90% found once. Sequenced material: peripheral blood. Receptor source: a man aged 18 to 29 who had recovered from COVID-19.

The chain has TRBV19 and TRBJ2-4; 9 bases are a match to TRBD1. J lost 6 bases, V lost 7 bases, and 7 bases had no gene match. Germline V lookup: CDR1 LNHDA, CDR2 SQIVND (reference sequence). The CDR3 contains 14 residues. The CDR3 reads CASIEQGAANIQYF. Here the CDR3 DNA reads TGTGCCAGTATAGAACAGGGGGCTGCAAACATTCAGTACTTC.

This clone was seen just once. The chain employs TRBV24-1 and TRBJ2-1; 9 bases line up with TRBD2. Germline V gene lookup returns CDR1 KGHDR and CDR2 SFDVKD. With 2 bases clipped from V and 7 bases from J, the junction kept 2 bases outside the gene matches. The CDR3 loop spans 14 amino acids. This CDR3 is CATSDSAGGNEQFF. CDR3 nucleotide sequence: TGTGCCACCAGTGATTCGGCGGGAGGGAATGAGCAGTTCTTC.

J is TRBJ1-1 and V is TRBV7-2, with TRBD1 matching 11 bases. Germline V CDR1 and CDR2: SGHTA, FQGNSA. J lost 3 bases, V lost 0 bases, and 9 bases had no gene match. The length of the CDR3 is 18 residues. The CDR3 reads CASSLAGTGGRLDTEAFF. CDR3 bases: TGTGCCAGCAGCTTAGCTGGGACAGGGGGGCGATTGGACACTGAAGCTTTCTTT.

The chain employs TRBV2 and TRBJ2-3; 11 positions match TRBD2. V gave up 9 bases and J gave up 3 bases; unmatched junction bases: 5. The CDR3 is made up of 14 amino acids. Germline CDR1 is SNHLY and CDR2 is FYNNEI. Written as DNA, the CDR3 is TGTGCCAGTACTACTAGCGGGGGTACAGATACGCAGTATTTT. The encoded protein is CASTTSGGTDTQYF.

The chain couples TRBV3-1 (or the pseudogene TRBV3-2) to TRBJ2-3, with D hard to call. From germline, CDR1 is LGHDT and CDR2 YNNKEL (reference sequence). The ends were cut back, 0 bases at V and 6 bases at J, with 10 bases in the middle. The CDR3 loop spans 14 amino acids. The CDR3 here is CASSQEGARDTQYF. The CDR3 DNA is TGTGCCAGCAGCCAAGAAGGAGCTCGGGATACGCAGTATTTT.

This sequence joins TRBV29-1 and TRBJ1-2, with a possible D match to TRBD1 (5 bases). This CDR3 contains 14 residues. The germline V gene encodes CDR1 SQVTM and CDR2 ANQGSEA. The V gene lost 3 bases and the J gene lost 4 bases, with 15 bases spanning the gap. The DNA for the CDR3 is TGCAGCGTTGAGAAGGGGTTAGGGGTCTATGGCTACACCTTC. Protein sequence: CSVEKGLGVYGYTF.

CDR3 sequence (DNA): TGTGCCAGCAGCTTAGAGGTAGTATACAATGAGCAGTTCTTC. Protein: CASSLEVVYNEQFF. The genes are TRBV11-2 and TRBJ2-1; D is undetermined. Trimming left V 0 bases short and J 4 bases short, with 7 bases between. The germline CDR1 and CDR2 sequences are SGHAT and FQNNGV. The CDR3 consists of 14 residues. The full variable domain, with the rest looked up from reference TRBV11-2 and TRBJ2-1, is EAGVAQSPRYKIIEKRQSVAFWCNPISGHATLYWYQQILGQGPKLLIQFQNNGVVDDSQLPKDRFSAERLKGVDSTLKIQPAKLEDSAVYLCASSLEVVYNEQFFGPGTRLTVL.

CDR3 protein: CASSLTSGADTQYF. In DNA form, the CDR3 reads TGTGCCAGCAGCTTAACTAGCGGTGCAGATACGCAGTATTTT. This chain uses TRBV7-9 with TRBJ2-3; the match to TRBD2 covers 8 bases. The CDR3 totals 14 residues. The trim removed 2 bases at V and 4 bases at J, leaving 2 bases unmatched. Germline loops: CDR1 SEHNR, CDR2 FQNEAQ (reference sequence).

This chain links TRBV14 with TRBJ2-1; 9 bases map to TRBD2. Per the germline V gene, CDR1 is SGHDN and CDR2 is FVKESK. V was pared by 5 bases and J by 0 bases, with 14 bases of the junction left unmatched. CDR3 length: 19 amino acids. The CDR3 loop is CASSGGWREGLNSYNEQFF. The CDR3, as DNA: TGTGCCAGCAGCGGTGGTTGGCGGGAGGGCCTAAACTCCTACAATGAGCAGTTCTTC.

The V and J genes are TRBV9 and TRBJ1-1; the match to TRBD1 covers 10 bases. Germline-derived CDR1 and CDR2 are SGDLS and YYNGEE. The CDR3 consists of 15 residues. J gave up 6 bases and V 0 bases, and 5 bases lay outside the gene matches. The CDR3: CASSVAGTGVSEAFF. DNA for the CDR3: TGTGCCAGCAGCGTAGCGGGGACAGGGGTATCTGAAGCTTTCTTT.

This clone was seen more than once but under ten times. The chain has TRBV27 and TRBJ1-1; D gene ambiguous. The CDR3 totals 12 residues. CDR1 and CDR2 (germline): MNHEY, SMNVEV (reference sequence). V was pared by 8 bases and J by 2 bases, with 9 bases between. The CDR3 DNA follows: TGTGCCAGCCGTGGGCCAAACACTGAAGCTTTCTTT. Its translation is CASRGPNTEAFF.

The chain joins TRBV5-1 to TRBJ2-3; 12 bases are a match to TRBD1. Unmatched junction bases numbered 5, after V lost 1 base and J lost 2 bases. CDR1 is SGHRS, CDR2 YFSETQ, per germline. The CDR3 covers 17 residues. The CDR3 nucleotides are TGCGCCAGCAGCTTGCCTGGGACAGGGGGCTTCACAGATACGCAGTATTTT. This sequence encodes CASSLPGTGGFTDTQYF.

CDR3 sequence: CASSIGTGINEQFF. DNA for the CDR3: TGTGCCAGTAGTATAGGGACAGGGATCAATGAGCAGTTCTTC. This sequence joins TRBV19 and TRBJ2-1, with TRBD1 identical over 8 bases. After removal of 1 base from V and 6 bases from J, the junction contained 2 bases not matched to a gene. Germline-derived CDR1 and CDR2 are LNHDA and SQIVND (reference sequence). The CDR3 runs to 14 residues.

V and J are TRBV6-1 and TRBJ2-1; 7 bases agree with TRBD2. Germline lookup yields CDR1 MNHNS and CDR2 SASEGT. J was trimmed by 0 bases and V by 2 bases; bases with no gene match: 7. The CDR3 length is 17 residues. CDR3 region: CASSEWTSADSYNEQFF. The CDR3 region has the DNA TGTGCCAGCAGTGAATGGACTAGTGCCGACTCCTACAATGAGCAGTTCTTC.